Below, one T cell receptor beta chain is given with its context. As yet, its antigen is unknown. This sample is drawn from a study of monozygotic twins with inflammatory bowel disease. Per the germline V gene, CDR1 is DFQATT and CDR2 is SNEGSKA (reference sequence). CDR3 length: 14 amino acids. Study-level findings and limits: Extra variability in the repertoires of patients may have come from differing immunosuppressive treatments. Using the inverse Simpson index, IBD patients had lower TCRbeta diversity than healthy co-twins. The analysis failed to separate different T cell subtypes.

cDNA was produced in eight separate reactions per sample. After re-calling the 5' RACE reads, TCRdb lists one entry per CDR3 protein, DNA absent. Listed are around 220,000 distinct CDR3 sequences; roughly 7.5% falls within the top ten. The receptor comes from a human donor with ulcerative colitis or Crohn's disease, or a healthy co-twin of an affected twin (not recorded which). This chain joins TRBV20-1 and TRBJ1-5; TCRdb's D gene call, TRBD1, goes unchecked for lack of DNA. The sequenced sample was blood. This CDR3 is CSARAGGSNQPQHF.